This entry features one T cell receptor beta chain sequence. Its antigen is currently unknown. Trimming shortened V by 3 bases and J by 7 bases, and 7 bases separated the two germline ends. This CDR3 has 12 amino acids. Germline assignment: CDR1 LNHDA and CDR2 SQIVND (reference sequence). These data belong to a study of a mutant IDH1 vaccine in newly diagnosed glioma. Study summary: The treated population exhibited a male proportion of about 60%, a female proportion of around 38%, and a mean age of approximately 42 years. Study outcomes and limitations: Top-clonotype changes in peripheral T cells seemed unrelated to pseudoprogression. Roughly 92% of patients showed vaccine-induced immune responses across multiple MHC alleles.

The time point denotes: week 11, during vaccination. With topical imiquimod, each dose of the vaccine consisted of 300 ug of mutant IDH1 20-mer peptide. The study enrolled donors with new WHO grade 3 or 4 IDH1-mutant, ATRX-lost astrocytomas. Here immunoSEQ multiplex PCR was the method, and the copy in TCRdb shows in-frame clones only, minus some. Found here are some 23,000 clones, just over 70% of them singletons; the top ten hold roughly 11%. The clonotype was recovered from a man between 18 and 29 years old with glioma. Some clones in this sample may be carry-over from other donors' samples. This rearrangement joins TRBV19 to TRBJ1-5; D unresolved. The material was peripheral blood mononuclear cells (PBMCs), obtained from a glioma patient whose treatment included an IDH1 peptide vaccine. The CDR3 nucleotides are TGTGCCAGTAGTATCGGGTGGCAGCCCCAGCATTTT. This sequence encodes CASSIGWQPQHF.